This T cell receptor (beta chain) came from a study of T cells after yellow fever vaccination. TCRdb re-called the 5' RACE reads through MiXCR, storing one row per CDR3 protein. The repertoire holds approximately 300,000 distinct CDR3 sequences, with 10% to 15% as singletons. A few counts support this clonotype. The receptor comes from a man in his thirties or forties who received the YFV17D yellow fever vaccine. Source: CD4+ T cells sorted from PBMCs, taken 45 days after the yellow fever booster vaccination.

Here the CDR3 reads CASRGIAGTEAFF. The CDR3 bases are TGTGCCAGTAGAGGTATAGCGGGCACTGAAGCTTTCTTT. This chain joins TRBV12-3 or TRBV12-4 and TRBJ1-1; no definite D call. The CDR3 runs to 13 residues. Trimming pared 9 bases from V and 4 bases from J, leaving 15 bases between.